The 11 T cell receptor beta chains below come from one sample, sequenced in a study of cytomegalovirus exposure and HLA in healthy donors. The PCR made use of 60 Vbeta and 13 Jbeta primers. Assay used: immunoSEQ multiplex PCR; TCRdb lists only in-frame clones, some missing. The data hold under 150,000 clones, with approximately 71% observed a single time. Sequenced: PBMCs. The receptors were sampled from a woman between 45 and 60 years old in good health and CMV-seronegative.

CDR3 nucleotides: TGTGCCAGTAGTAGCCAGTTGCAGGGTGGCTATGGCTACACCTTC. It yields the protein CASSSQLQGGYGYTF. V gene TRBV19 combines with J gene TRBJ1-2; tentatively, D is TRBD1 (5 bases). Looked up from germline, CDR1 is LNHDA and CDR2 is SQIVND (reference sequence). This CDR3 has 15 residues. Between the trimmed V and J ends, which lost 4 bases and 4 bases, there was a span of 16 bases.

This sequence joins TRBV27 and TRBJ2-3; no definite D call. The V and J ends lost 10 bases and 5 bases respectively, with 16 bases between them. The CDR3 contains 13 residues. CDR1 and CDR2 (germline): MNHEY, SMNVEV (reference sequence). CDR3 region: CATSLQRRDTQYF. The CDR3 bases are TGTGCCACCTCCCTCCAGCGACGAGATACGCAGTATTTT.

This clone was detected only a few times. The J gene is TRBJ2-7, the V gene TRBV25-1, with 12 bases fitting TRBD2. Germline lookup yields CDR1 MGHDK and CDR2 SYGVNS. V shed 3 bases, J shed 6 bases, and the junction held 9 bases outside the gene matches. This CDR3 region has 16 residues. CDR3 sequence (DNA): TGTGCCAGCAGTGAGACTAGCGGGGGCTCTTTCCGCGAGCAGTACTTC. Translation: CASSETSGGSFREQYF.

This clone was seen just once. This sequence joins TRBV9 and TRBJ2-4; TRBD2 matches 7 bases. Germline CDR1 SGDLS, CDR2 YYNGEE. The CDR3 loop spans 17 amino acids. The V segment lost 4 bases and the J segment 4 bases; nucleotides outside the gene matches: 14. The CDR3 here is CASSPADREVGKNIQYF. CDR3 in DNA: TGTGCCAGCAGCCCAGCCGATCGGGAGGTCGGGAAAAACATTCAGTACTTC.

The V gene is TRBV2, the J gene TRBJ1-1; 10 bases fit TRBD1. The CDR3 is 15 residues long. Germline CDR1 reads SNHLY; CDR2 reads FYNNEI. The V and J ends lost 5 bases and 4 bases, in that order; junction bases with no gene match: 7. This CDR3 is CASSSDRGRVTEAFF. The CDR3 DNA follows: TGTGCCAGCAGTTCGGACAGGGGGAGGGTCACTGAAGCTTTCTTT.

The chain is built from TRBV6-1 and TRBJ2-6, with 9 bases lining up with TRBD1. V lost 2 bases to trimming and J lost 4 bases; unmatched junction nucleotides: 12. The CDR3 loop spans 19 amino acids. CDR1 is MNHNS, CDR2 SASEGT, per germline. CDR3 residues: CASSEFWGQGSPGANVLTF. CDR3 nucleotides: TGTGCCAGCAGTGAATTCTGGGGACAGGGTTCTCCCGGGGCCAACGTCCTGACTTTC.

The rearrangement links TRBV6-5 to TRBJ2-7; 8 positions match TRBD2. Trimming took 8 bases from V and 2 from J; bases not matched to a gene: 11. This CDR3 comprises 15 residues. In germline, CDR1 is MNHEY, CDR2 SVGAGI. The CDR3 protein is CASLASLGGAYEQYF. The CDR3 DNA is TGTGCCAGCCTCGCCAGCCTCGGGGGGGCCTACGAGCAGTACTTC.

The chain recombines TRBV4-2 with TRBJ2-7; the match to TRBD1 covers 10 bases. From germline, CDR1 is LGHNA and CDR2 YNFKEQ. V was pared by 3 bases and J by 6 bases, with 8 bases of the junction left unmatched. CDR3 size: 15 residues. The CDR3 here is CASSHGDRGNGEQYF. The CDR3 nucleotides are TGTGCCAGCAGCCATGGGGACAGGGGTAATGGCGAGCAGTACTTC.

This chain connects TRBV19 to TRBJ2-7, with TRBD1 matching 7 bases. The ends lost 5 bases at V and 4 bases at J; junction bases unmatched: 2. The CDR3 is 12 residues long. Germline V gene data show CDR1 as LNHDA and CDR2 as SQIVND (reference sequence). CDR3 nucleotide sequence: TGTGCCAGTAGTCCGACAGGGTACGAGCAGTACTTC. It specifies CASSPTGYEQYF.

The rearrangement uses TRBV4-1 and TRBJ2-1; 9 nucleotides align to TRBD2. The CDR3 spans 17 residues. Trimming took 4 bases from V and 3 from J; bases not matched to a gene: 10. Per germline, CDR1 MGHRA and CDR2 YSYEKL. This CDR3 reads CASSRGSSGGYYNEQFF. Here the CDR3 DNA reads TGCGCCAGCAGCCGGGGGTCCAGCGGGGGGTACTACAATGAGCAGTTCTTC.

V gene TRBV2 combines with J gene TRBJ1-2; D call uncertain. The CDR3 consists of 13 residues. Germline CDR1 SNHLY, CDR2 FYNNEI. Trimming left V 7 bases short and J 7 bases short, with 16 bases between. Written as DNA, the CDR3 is TGTGCCAGCATTATTAAGGGAGTGACTGGCTACACCTTC. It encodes CASIIKGVTGYTF.